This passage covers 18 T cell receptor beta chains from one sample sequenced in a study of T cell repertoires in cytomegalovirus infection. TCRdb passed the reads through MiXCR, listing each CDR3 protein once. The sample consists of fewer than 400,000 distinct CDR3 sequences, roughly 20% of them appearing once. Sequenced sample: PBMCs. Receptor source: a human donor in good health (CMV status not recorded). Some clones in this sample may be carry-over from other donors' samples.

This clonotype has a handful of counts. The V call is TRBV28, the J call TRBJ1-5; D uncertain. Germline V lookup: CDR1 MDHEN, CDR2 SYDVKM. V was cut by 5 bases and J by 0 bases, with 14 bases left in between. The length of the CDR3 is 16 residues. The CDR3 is CASSTQQVTSNQPQHF. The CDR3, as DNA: TGTGCCAGCAGTACCCAGCAAGTTACTAGCAATCAGCCCCAGCATTTT.

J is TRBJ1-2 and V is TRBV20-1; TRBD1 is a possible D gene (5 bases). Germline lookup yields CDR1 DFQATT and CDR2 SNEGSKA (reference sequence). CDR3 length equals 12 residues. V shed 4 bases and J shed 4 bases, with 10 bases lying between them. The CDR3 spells CSATGGIYGYTF. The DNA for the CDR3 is TGCAGTGCTACCGGGGGGATCTATGGCTACACCTTC.

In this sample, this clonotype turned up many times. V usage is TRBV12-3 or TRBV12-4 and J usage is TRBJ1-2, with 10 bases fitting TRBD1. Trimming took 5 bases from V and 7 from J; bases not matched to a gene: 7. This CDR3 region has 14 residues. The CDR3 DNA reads TGTGCCAGCAGTACGCTCGGGACAGGGGTTGGCTACACCTTC. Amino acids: CASSTLGTGVGYTF.

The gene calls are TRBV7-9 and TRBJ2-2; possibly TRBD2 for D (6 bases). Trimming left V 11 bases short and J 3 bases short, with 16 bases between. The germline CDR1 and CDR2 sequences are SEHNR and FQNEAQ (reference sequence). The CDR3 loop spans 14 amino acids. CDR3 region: CAQRAGQDTGELFF. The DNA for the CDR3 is TGTGCCCAGCGGGCGGGTCAGGACACCGGGGAGCTGTTTTTT.

CDR3: CASSEEVAGVYSNQPQHF. In nucleotides, the CDR3 is TGTGCCAGCAGTGAAGAGGTCGCGGGGGTCTATAGCAATCAGCCCCAGCATTTT. This chain uses TRBV6-1 with TRBJ1-5, with TRBD1 as a possible D gene (5 bases). The CDR3 length is 18 residues. Germline loops: CDR1 MNHNS, CDR2 SASEGT. V was shortened by 1 base and J by 0 bases, with 16 bases between the two germline ends.

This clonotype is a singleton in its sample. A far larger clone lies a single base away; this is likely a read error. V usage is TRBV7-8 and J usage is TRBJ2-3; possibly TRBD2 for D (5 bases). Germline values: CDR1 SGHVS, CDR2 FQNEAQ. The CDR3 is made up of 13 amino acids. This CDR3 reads CASSLAVGDTRYF. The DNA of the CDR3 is TGTGCCAGCAGTCTAGCAGTGGGAGATACGCGGTATTTT.

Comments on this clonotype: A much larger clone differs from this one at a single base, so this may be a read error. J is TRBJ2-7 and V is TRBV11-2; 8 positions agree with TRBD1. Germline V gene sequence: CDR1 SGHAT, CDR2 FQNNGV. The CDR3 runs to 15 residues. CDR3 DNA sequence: TGTGCCAACAGCTCCCCGGGACAGGTAGCCTACGAGCAGTACTTC. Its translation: CANSSPGQVAYEQYF.

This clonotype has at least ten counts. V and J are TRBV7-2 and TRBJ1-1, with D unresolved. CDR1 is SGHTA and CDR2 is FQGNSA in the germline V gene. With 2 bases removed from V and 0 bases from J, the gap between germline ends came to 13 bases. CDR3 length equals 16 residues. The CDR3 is CASSLHKMGMNTEAFF. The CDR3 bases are TGTGCCAGCAGCTTACATAAGATGGGTATGAACACTGAAGCTTTCTTT.

CDR3 nucleotide sequence: TGTGCCAGCAGCCGTAGACAGAAAAGCTCCTACGAGCAGTACTTC. It specifies CASSRRQKSSYEQYF. The chain recombines TRBV5-4 with TRBJ2-7, with a possible D match to TRBD1 (5 bases). The length of the CDR3 is 15 residues. V dropped 4 bases and J dropped 0 bases, with 14 bases sitting between them. Germline V CDR1 and CDR2: SGHNT, YYREEE (reference sequence).

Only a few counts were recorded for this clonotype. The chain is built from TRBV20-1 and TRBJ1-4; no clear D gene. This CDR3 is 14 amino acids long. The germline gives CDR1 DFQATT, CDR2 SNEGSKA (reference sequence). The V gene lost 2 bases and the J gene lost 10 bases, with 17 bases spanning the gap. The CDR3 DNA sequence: TGCAGTGCTAGAAAGCAAGGACGGACGAGAAAACTGTTTTTT. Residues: CSARKQGRTRKLFF.

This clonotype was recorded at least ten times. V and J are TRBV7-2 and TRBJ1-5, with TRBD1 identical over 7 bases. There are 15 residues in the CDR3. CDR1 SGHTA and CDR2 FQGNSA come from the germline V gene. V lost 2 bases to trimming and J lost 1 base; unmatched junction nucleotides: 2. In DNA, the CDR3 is TGTGCCAGCAGCTTACAGGGGGGGAGCAATCAGCCCCAGCATTTT. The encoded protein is CASSLQGGSNQPQHF.

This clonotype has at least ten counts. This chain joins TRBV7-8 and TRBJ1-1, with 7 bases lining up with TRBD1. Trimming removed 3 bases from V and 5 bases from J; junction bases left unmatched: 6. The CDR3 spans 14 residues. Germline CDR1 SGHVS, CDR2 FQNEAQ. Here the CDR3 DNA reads TGTGCCAGCAGCTTCACAGGGGTCGGGACTGAAGCTTTCTTT. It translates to CASSFTGVGTEAFF.

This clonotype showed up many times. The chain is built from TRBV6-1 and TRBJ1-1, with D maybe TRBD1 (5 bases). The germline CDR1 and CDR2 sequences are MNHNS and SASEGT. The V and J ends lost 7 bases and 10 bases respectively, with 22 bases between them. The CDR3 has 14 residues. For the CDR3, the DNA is TGTGCCAGCACCACCCACGGTGACAGAAGTGGAGCTTTCTTT. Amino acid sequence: CASTTHGDRSGAFF.

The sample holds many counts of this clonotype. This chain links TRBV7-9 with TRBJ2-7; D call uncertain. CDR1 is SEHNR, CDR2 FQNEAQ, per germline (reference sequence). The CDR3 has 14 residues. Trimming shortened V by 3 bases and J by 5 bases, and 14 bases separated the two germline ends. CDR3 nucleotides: TGTGCCAGCAGCTTCGGGTTTGATCTGGACGAGCAGTACTTC. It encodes CASSFGFDLDEQYF.

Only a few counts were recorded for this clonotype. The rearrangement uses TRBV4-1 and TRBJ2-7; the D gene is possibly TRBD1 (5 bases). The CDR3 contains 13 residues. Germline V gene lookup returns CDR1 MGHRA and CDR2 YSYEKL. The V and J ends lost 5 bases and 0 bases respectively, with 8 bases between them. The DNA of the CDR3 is TGCGCCAGCAGCGAAGGGGCCTCCTACGAGCAGTACTTC. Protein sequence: CASSEGASYEQYF.

CDR3 nucleotides: TGTGCCAGCAATGGACTACCTGGGAATGAGCAGTTCTTC. Its protein product is CASNGLPGNEQFF. This chain connects TRBV2 to TRBJ2-1, with D perhaps TRBD2 (6 bases). The CDR3 covers 13 residues. The V end lost 7 bases, the J end lost 7 bases, and 14 bases lay between the germline ends. Germline V lookup: CDR1 SNHLY, CDR2 FYNNEI.

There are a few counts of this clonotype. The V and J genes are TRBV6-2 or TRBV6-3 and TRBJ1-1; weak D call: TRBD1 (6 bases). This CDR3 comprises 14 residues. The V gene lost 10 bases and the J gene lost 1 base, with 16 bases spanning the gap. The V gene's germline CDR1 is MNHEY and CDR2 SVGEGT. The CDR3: CATKDGGPNTEAFF. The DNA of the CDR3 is TGTGCCACCAAGGACGGGGGGCCGAACACTGAAGCTTTCTTT.

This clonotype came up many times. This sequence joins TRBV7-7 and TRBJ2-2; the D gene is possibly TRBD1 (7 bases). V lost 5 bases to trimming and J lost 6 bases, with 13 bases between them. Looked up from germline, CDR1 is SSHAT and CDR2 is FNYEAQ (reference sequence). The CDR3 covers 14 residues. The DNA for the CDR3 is TGTGCCAGCAGCCCGGGACAGCGGGCCGGGGAGCTGTTTTTT. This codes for CASSPGQRAGELFF.